What follows describes a single T cell receptor beta chain. Germline V lookup: CDR1 SGHVS, CDR2 FQNEAQ. This CDR3 contains 13 residues. Trimming stripped 3 bases from V and 8 bases from J, with 13 bases between. MiXCR, run by TCRdb on the RT-PCR reads, gives a single entry per CDR3 protein. Found here are fewer than 800,000 distinct CDR3 sequences, around 14% of them singletons; the top ten hold 3.6%. Sequencing input: memory CD4+ T cells from blood. The TCR sequence derives from a female donor in good health, serving as a healthy control. The rearrangement links TRBV7-8 to TRBJ1-2; a possible D gene is TRBD1 (6 bases). CDR3: CASSFSGEEGYTF. CDR3 bases: TGTGCCAGCAGCTTTTCAGGGGAGGAAGGCTACACCTTC.